This TCR beta chain came from a study of read filtering for tumor transcriptome and immune sequencing. Across the whole study: R-ISS stage counts were under 10 for I, roughly 16 for II, 7 for III.

This library used roughly 0.4 ug RNA and molecular barcoded adaptors spanning alpha/delta and beta/gamma chains. TCRdb re-analysed the reads in MiXCR, keeping a single row per CDR3 protein. The data hold around 140,000 distinct CDR3 sequences, with less than 15% observed a single time. Germline V gives CDR1 KGHSH, CDR2 LQKENI. The length of the CDR3 is 14 residues. Germline trimming cut 3 bases from V and 6 bases from J; bases unmatched to any gene: 3. This clonotype was seen ten or more times. The source of this sequence is a donor at least 40 years old with multiple myeloma. Sequenced: a population of CD138-negative cells sorted from bone marrow. This chain joins TRBV18 and TRBJ2-7; 12 bases fit TRBD1. CDR3 bases: TGTGCCAGCTCACCCCGGGACAGGGGGCGCGAGCAGTACTTC. Encoded protein: CASSPRDRGREQYF.